This is a list of T cell receptor beta chains from one sample in a study of glioma-infiltrating T cells after dendritic cell vaccination. Data came from immunoSEQ multiplex PCR; TCRdb stores just in-frame clones and leaves some out. The sample carries roughly 47,000 clones, approximately 85% recorded once. Sequencing used blood, obtained before dendritic cell vaccination. The source of these receptors is a human donor with glioblastoma. Both conserved end residues are part of each CDR3. A D gene is named only where the DNA matches it firmly. Not every row has a clone size; where given, it reads once, few, many or a size class.

abundance: NA; v_gene: TRBV6-4; d_gene: TRBD2; j_gene: TRBJ2-1; CDR3nt: TGTGCCAGCAGTCTACGGGAGGGCCCGAATGAGCAGTTCTTC; CDR3aa: CASSLREGPNEQFF
abundance: NA; v_gene: TRBV5-1; d_gene: TRBD1; j_gene: TRBJ1-6; CDR3nt: TGCGCCAGCAGCGCCCGGGACAGGGGATTCGGACGGGGGACACCCCTCCACTTT; CDR3aa: CASSARDRGFGRGTPLHF
abundance: NA; v_gene: TRBV11-1; d_gene: TRBD1; j_gene: TRBJ1-6; CDR3nt: TGTGCCAGCAGCTTATTGGCGACAGGGTGGTCACCCCTCCACTTT; CDR3aa: CASSLLATGWSPLHF
abundance: NA; v_gene: TRBV5-1; d_gene: NA; j_gene: TRBJ1-5; CDR3nt: TGCGCCAGCAGCTTCGAGGGCCTCAATCAGCCCCAGCATTTT; CDR3aa: CASSFEGLNQPQHF
abundance: NA; v_gene: TRBV2; d_gene: NA; j_gene: TRBJ2-1; CDR3nt: TGTGCCAGCACCCCGACTAGTCATGAGCAGTTCTTC; CDR3aa: CASTPTSHEQFF
abundance: NA; v_gene: TRBV14; d_gene: TRBD2; j_gene: TRBJ2-3; CDR3nt: TGTGCCAGCAGCCTACAACTAGCGAGCACAGATACGCAGTATTTT; CDR3aa: CASSLQLASTDTQYF
abundance: NA; v_gene: TRBV5-1; d_gene: TRBD1; j_gene: TRBJ1-1; CDR3nt: TGCGCCAGCAGATGGACAGGGCGGACGGAAGCTTTCTTT; CDR3aa: CASRWTGRTEAFF
abundance: NA; v_gene: TRBV19; d_gene: NA; j_gene: TRBJ1-1; CDR3nt: TGTGCCAGTAGTATTCCAGACACTTGGAACACTGAAGCTTTCTTT; CDR3aa: CASSIPDTWNTEAFF
abundance: NA; v_gene: TRBV9; d_gene: TRBD2; j_gene: TRBJ2-3; CDR3nt: TGTGCCAGCAGCGTCGGCGCCCTAGCGGGGGGGGATACGCAGTATTTT; CDR3aa: CASSVGALAGGDTQYF
abundance: NA; v_gene: TRBV7-9; d_gene: NA; j_gene: TRBJ2-7; CDR3nt: TGTGCCAGCAACTCTGCCGGTGCGGCATACGAGCAGTACTTC; CDR3aa: CASNSAGAAYEQYF
abundance: NA; v_gene: TRBV7-9; d_gene: NA; j_gene: TRBJ1-2; CDR3nt: TGTGCCAGCAGCCCAGGTGGAGGGTATGGCTACACCTTC; CDR3aa: CASSPGGGYGYTF
abundance: NA; v_gene: TRBV4-3; d_gene: NA; j_gene: TRBJ1-6; CDR3nt: TGCGCCAGCAGCCAAGATCTTGGGGGCCCCACTTCACCCCTCCACTTT; CDR3aa: CASSQDLGGPTSPLHF
abundance: NA; v_gene: TRBV11-2; d_gene: TRBD1; j_gene: TRBJ1-2; CDR3nt: TGTGCCAGCAGCTCTCGACAGGGATCTTCTGGCTACACCTTC; CDR3aa: CASSSRQGSSGYTF
abundance: once; v_gene: TRBV11-3; d_gene: NA; j_gene: TRBJ1-1; CDR3nt: TGTGCCAGCAGCTTGAGACAGAACACTGAAGCTTTCTTT; CDR3aa: CASSLRQNTEAFF
abundance: NA; v_gene: TRBV10-1; d_gene: NA; j_gene: TRBJ1-1; CDR3nt: TGCGCCAGCAGGGGCGACAGGACTGAAGCTTTCTTT; CDR3aa: CASRGDRTEAFF
abundance: NA; v_gene: TRBV19; d_gene: TRBD2; j_gene: TRBJ2-7; CDR3nt: TGTGCCAGTAGTTTTCCGGGACTAATCTACGAGCAGTACTTC; CDR3aa: CASSFPGLIYEQYF
abundance: NA; v_gene: TRBV20-1; d_gene: NA; j_gene: TRBJ2-3; CDR3nt: TGCAGTGCTAGAGATCAAAATACGCAGTATTTT; CDR3aa: CSARDQNTQYF
abundance: NA; v_gene: TRBV19; d_gene: TRBD1; j_gene: TRBJ1-2; CDR3nt: TGTGCCAGTAGTGGACGGACAGGCCTTTATGGCTACACCTTC; CDR3aa: CASSGRTGLYGYTF
abundance: NA; v_gene: TRBV7-2; d_gene: TRBD2; j_gene: TRBJ2-7; CDR3nt: TGTGCCAGCAGCCTTTCTAGCGGGGAATGGGACGAGCAGTACTTC; CDR3aa: CASSLSSGEWDEQYF
abundance: NA; v_gene: TRBV4-2; d_gene: NA; j_gene: TRBJ1-1; CDR3nt: TGTGCCAGCAGCCAAGATCAGGCCTCAGCAACTGAAGCTTTCTTT; CDR3aa: CASSQDQASATEAFF
abundance: NA; v_gene: TRBV6-5; d_gene: NA; j_gene: TRBJ2-2; CDR3nt: TGTGCCAGCAGTTACTCTGGACTCTCTCCCACCGGGGAGCTGTTTTTT; CDR3aa: CASSYSGLSPTGELFF
abundance: NA; v_gene: TRBV7-2; d_gene: NA; j_gene: TRBJ2-7; CDR3nt: TGTGCCAGCAGCTTAACGGACGAGCAGTACTTC; CDR3aa: CASSLTDEQYF
abundance: once; v_gene: TRBV18; d_gene: NA; j_gene: TRBJ2-1; CDR3nt: TGTGCCAGCTCACCACGCCCGAGCTCCTACAATGAGCAGTTCTTC; CDR3aa: CASSPRPSSYNEQFF
abundance: few; v_gene: TRBV29-1; d_gene: NA; j_gene: TRBJ1-1; CDR3nt: TGCAGCGTTGAGGTCTCTCAGGGTGTCACTGAAGCTTTCTTT; CDR3aa: CSVEVSQGVTEAFF
abundance: NA; v_gene: TRBV9; d_gene: NA; j_gene: TRBJ2-3; CDR3nt: TGTGCCAGCAGCGTGGAGCAGAGCACAGATACGCAGTATTTT; CDR3aa: CASSVEQSTDTQYF
abundance: NA; v_gene: TRBV11-2; d_gene: TRBD1; j_gene: TRBJ2-4; CDR3nt: TGTGCCAGCAAGCCGGGACAGGGATCTACGCTAGCCAAAAACATTCAGTACTTC; CDR3aa: CASKPGQGSTLAKNIQYF
abundance: NA; v_gene: TRBV11-2; d_gene: TRBD2; j_gene: TRBJ2-7; CDR3nt: TGTGCCAGCAGCGGCGCCGGGACTAGCGGCGAGCAGTACTTC; CDR3aa: CASSGAGTSGEQYF
abundance: once; v_gene: TRBV11-2; d_gene: TRBD1; j_gene: TRBJ1-4; CDR3nt: TGTGCCAGCAGCCTCCCCAGTTGGGACAGGGACAATGAAAAACTGTTTTTT; CDR3aa: CASSLPSWDRDNEKLFF
abundance: NA; v_gene: TRBV5-1; d_gene: TRBD1; j_gene: TRBJ1-3; CDR3nt: TGCGCCAGCAGCGAAGGGACAGCCTCTGGAAACACCATATATTTT; CDR3aa: CASSEGTASGNTIYF
abundance: NA; v_gene: TRBV6-1; d_gene: NA; j_gene: TRBJ2-4; CDR3nt: TGTGCCAGCAGTGAAGGAGGGCCCCTGGTCAAAAACATTCAGTACTTC; CDR3aa: CASSEGGPLVKNIQYF
abundance: NA; v_gene: TRBV19; d_gene: NA; j_gene: TRBJ1-3; CDR3nt: TGTGCCAGTAGAACGATTCTGGGTAGCGCTAACACCATATATTTT; CDR3aa: CASRTILGSANTIYF
abundance: NA; v_gene: TRBV4-1; d_gene: TRBD2; j_gene: TRBJ2-1; CDR3nt: TGCGCCAGCAGCCCCGGAGGGGCGGGGGGAAACAATGAGCAGTTCTTC; CDR3aa: CASSPGGAGGNNEQFF
abundance: NA; v_gene: TRBV27; d_gene: TRBD1; j_gene: TRBJ2-7; CDR3nt: TGTGCCAGCGGCCAGGACAGGGAAACGTACGAGCAGTACTTC; CDR3aa: CASGQDRETYEQYF
abundance: NA; v_gene: TRBV6-1; d_gene: TRBD1; j_gene: TRBJ1-5; CDR3nt: TGTGCCAGCAGTGATCGACAGGGTATGGGCAATCAGCCCCAGCATTTT; CDR3aa: CASSDRQGMGNQPQHF
abundance: NA; v_gene: TRBV10-3; d_gene: NA; j_gene: TRBJ2-7; CDR3nt: TGTGCCATCAGTGAGTCCGGGACTGTTTCCGAGCAGTACTTC; CDR3aa: CAISESGTVSEQYF
abundance: NA; v_gene: TRBV7-7; d_gene: TRBD2; j_gene: TRBJ2-5; CDR3nt: TGTGCTAGCAGCTTACTACTAGCGGGACGGGAGACCCAGTACTTC; CDR3aa: CASSLLLAGRETQYF
abundance: NA; v_gene: TRBV19; d_gene: TRBD1; j_gene: TRBJ1-5; CDR3nt: TGTGCCAGCGGGGACAGGGGGCACCGGAGCAATCAGCCCCAGCATTTT; CDR3aa: CASGDRGHRSNQPQHF
abundance: NA; v_gene: TRBV19; d_gene: TRBD1; j_gene: TRBJ2-7; CDR3nt: TGTGCCAGTAGTATCCTCTACACCCCGGGACAGGGATCACCCTACGAGCAGTACTTC; CDR3aa: CASSILYTPGQGSPYEQYF
abundance: NA; v_gene: TRBV19; d_gene: NA; j_gene: TRBJ1-3; CDR3nt: TGTGCCAGTAAAGAGCGGATCTCTGGAAACACCATATATTTT; CDR3aa: CASKERISGNTIYF
abundance: NA; v_gene: TRBV19; d_gene: TRBD1; j_gene: TRBJ1-1; CDR3nt: TGTGCCAGTAGCAGGGGGCGAGACACTGAAGCTTTCTTT; CDR3aa: CASSRGRDTEAFF
abundance: few; v_gene: TRBV7-2; d_gene: NA; j_gene: TRBJ1-1; CDR3nt: TGTGCCAGCAGCCAACCACAAGATGTTGAAGCTTTCTTT; CDR3aa: CASSQPQDVEAFF
abundance: NA; v_gene: TRBV29-1; d_gene: TRBD1; j_gene: TRBJ1-2; CDR3nt: TGCAGCGTCGGGACAGGGAATGGCTACACCTTC; CDR3aa: CSVGTGNGYTF
abundance: NA; v_gene: TRBV7-9; d_gene: TRBD2; j_gene: TRBJ2-7; CDR3nt: TGTGCCAGCAGCTTAGGGGGCGGGAGCGGAACCTACGAGCAGTACTTC; CDR3aa: CASSLGGGSGTYEQYF
abundance: NA; v_gene: TRBV2; d_gene: TRBD2; j_gene: TRBJ2-1; CDR3nt: TGTGCCAGCATACTAGCGGGGGGATACAATGAGCAGTTCTTC; CDR3aa: CASILAGGYNEQFF
abundance: NA; v_gene: TRBV11-2; d_gene: TRBD2; j_gene: TRBJ2-1; CDR3nt: TGTGCCAGCAGCTTGTTAGCGGGAAGCTACAATGAGCAGTTCTTC; CDR3aa: CASSLLAGSYNEQFF
abundance: NA; v_gene: TRBV4-2; d_gene: TRBD1; j_gene: TRBJ2-2; CDR3nt: TGTGCCAGCAGCCCCAGTCAGGGGGCCGGGGAGCTGTTTTTT; CDR3aa: CASSPSQGAGELFF
abundance: NA; v_gene: TRBV29-1; d_gene: NA; j_gene: TRBJ1-1; CDR3nt: TGCAGCGTTGAAACAGTAAGAAGGATTATGAACACTGAAGCTTTCTTT; CDR3aa: CSVETVRRIMNTEAFF
abundance: NA; v_gene: TRBV4-3; d_gene: NA; j_gene: TRBJ2-2; CDR3nt: TGCGCCAGCAGCCAATTAGGACAAGGAACCGGGGAGCTGTTTTTT; CDR3aa: CASSQLGQGTGELFF
abundance: NA; v_gene: TRBV5-1; d_gene: TRBD1; j_gene: TRBJ1-1; CDR3nt: TGCGCCAGCAGCGGCGGGACAGGGACCTTCCGGGAAGCTTTCTTT; CDR3aa: CASSGGTGTFREAFF
abundance: NA; v_gene: TRBV7-2; d_gene: NA; j_gene: TRBJ2-3; CDR3nt: TGTGCCAGCAGCTCCTACACAGATACGCAGTATTTT; CDR3aa: CASSSYTDTQYF
abundance: NA; v_gene: TRBV19; d_gene: NA; j_gene: TRBJ2-1; CDR3nt: TGTGCCAGTACCACAGGAGCCCGACAGGTTTACGTTGAGCAGTTCTTC; CDR3aa: CASTTGARQVYVEQFF
abundance: few; v_gene: TRBV7-9; d_gene: NA; j_gene: TRBJ2-2; CDR3nt: TGTGCCAGCAGCTTAGGACAGTCGAACACCGGGGAGCTGTTTTTT; CDR3aa: CASSLGQSNTGELFF